This T cell receptor beta chain comes out of a study of spatial heterogeneity in lung cancer. Turning to the study itself: Raw reads showed each unique TCR and UMI combination turning up more than ten times on average.

On each TCR cDNA molecule, a unique molecular identifier was present. TCRdb re-called the 5' RACE reads with MiXCR, one entry per CDR3 protein. The sample records more than 40,000 distinct CDR3 sequences, approximately 22% being singletons. Time point given: blood at routine non-recurrence follow-up after resection. The germline gives CDR1 SGHRS, CDR2 YFSETQ. This CDR3 has 14 residues. V lost 2 bases to trimming and J lost 5 bases; unmatched junction nucleotides: 1. The receptor was derived from a female donor with early-stage non-small cell lung cancer. This specimen consisted of PBMCs, obtained at follow-up. The chain is built from TRBV5-1 and TRBJ2-3, with TRBD2 matching 11 bases. The CDR3, as DNA: TGCGCCAGCAGCTTCACTAGCGGGGGAGATACGCAGTATTTT. Translated, it gives CASSFTSGGDTQYF.